What follows describes a single T cell receptor beta chain. In germline, CDR1 is ENHRY, CDR2 SYGVKD. V shed 4 bases and J 4 bases; nucleotides not matched to a gene: 2. The CDR3 has 13 residues. This sample is part of a study of OX40 agonist ivuxolimab in advanced cancers. Profiled with immunoSEQ multiplex PCR; TCRdb holds only in-frame clones, not every one. The table has tens of thousands of clones, roughly nine tenths seen once. The rearrangement joins TRBV10-3 to TRBJ2-3, with 7 bases aligning to TRBD2. The source of this sequence is an adult with an advanced solid tumor such as melanoma, head and neck, liver or kidney cancer. The sample here was CD4+ or CD8+ T cells sorted from blood, taken in a trial of the OX40 agonist ivuxolimab. CDR3 bases: TGTGCCATCAGTGGGCGGGAGTCAGATACGCAGTATTTT. Translation gives CAISGRESDTQYF.